This entry lists 13 T cell receptor beta chains sequenced from one sample in a study of blood T cells in healthy people across ages. Using a J-beta primer mix together with a sample-barcoded 5' primer, a second PCR was run for roughly 7 to 12 cycles. MiXCR was run by TCRdb on the 5' RACE reads, yielding one entry per CDR3 protein. The table lists roughly 1.5 million distinct CDR3 sequences, roughly 43% of them singletons. Sequencing was done on a sample of blood. These receptors all stem from a woman between 18 and 29 years old in good health.

This CDR3 is CASSLGTPPLNEQFF. The CDR3, as DNA: TGTGCCAGCAGCTTAGGAACGCCTCCCTTGAATGAGCAGTTCTTC. The V call is TRBV11-2, the J call TRBJ2-1; D gene unclear. This CDR3 contains 15 residues. The germline CDR1 and CDR2 sequences are SGHAT and FQNNGV. V was pared by 1 base and J by 7 bases, with 14 bases between. Supplemented by reference TRBV11-2 and TRBJ2-1, the full variable domain reads EAGVAQSPRYKIIEKRQSVAFWCNPISGHATLYWYQQILGQGPKLLIQFQNNGVVDDSQLPKDRFSAERLKGVDSTLKIQPAKLEDSAVYLCASSLGTPPLNEQFFGPGTRLTVL.

This clonotype was seen a handful of times. The V and J genes are TRBV7-9 and TRBJ2-1; D is unclear. The CDR3 extends over 15 amino acids. The V end was cut by 5 bases, the J end by 0 bases, with 11 bases between. The germline CDR1 and CDR2 sequences are SEHNR and FQNEAQ (reference sequence). The CDR3: CASSPHTSSYNEQFF. CDR3 sequence (DNA): TGTGCCAGCAGCCCCCACACGAGCTCCTACAATGAGCAGTTCTTC.

This clonotype has a handful of counts. The V call is TRBV9, the J call TRBJ1-2; the D is unclear. The CDR3 loop spans 15 amino acids. CDR1 and CDR2 (germline): SGDLS, YYNGEE. Trimming took 3 bases from V and 2 from J, leaving 14 bases between them. CDR3 amino acids: CASSASSMGNYGYTF. CDR3 in DNA: TGTGCCAGCAGCGCTTCGTCGATGGGGAACTATGGCTACACCTTC.

The V call is TRBV18, the J call TRBJ1-1; 10 nucleotides match TRBD1. The CDR3 is 14 amino acids. Germline-derived CDR1 and CDR2 are KGHSH and LQKENI. The V gene end was trimmed by 3 bases and the J gene end by 11 bases; junction bases not matched to a gene: 9. In DNA form, the CDR3 reads TGTGCCAGCTCACCGACCGGGACAGGGGATTTTGCTTTCTTT. This encodes CASSPTGTGDFAFF.

CDR3 nucleotides: TGCGCCACCTACAACCTAGCGGGAGGACTACCTTGGTACTTC. This encodes CATYNLAGGLPWYF. The V gene is TRBV10-2, the J gene TRBJ2-5, with 11 bases fitting TRBD2. Germline V gene data show CDR1 as WSHSY and CDR2 as SAAADI. J gave up 13 bases and V 10 bases, and 17 bases lay outside the gene matches. This CDR3 contains 14 residues.

This clonotype was seen only a few times. The CDR3 region is CSARVGTGDNSPLHF. The CDR3 DNA is TGCAGTGCTAGGGTAGGGACAGGGGATAATTCACCCCTCCACTTT. The V and J genes are TRBV20-1 and TRBJ1-6; 10 nucleotides align to TRBD1. Germline V lookup: CDR1 DFQATT, CDR2 SNEGSKA (reference sequence). The V and J ends lost 3 bases and 5 bases, in that order; junction bases with no gene match: 4. The CDR3 sequence is 15 residues long.

The chain employs TRBV7-2 and TRBJ1-1; D might be TRBD1 (6 bases). The V end lost 5 bases, the J end lost 5 bases, and 18 bases lay between the germline ends. The CDR3 has 15 residues. CDR1 is SGHTA and CDR2 is FQGNSA in the germline V gene. The CDR3 loop reads CASSPVRGGSTEAFF. The CDR3 DNA sequence: TGTGCCAGCAGCCCGGTAAGGGGGGGAAGTACTGAAGCTTTCTTT.

The chain joins TRBV4-2 to TRBJ2-5, with D possibly being TRBD2 (7 bases). The CDR3 totals 15 residues. Trimming took 3 bases from V and 11 from J, leaving 22 bases between them. The V gene's germline CDR1 is LGHNA and CDR2 YNFKEQ. The CDR3 sequence is CASSQEAGASNEQYF. The CDR3 DNA reads as TGTGCCAGCAGCCAGGAGGCGGGGGCCTCGAATGAGCAGTACTTC.

There are a few counts of this clonotype. J is TRBJ1-1 and V is TRBV6-5, with D uncertain. The germline V and J ends were trimmed by 4 bases and 0 bases, with 9 bases remaining between them. The CDR3 length is 14 residues. Germline V gene data show CDR1 as MNHEY and CDR2 as SVGAGI. The CDR3: CASSFANLNTEAFF. The DNA of the CDR3 is TGTGCCAGCAGTTTCGCAAACCTGAACACTGAAGCTTTCTTT.

J is TRBJ1-5 and V is TRBV9, with a weak D call TRBD1 (6 bases). V dropped 0 bases and J dropped 4 bases, with 8 bases sitting between them. Germline V gene data show CDR1 as SGDLS and CDR2 as YYNGEE. There are 14 residues in the CDR3. The CDR3 coding sequence is TGTGCCAGCAGCGTAGGGGGGCGAAATCAGCCCCAGCATTTT. Translating it yields CASSVGGRNQPQHF.

The chain employs TRBV7-6 and TRBJ2-1, with D perhaps TRBD2 (5 bases). Germline V lookup: CDR1 SGHVS, CDR2 FNYEAQ. The length of the CDR3 is 15 residues. Deletions cut 1 base from V and 5 bases from J, with 12 bases between. CDR3 DNA sequence: TGTGCCAGCAGCTTAGGGAGCGGTAGAAACAATGAGCAGTTCTTC. Protein product: CASSLGSGRNNEQFF.

The chain is built from TRBV7-3 and TRBJ2-5, with D possibly matching TRBD2 (7 bases). The length of the CDR3 is 15 residues. Germline CDR1 reads SGHTA; CDR2 reads FQGTGA. Trimming shortened V by 3 bases and J by 11 bases, and 22 bases separated the two germline ends. CDR3 coding DNA: TGTGCCAGCAGCTTCAAGGGGGACTATTACAATGAGCAGTACTTC. Its protein product is CASSFKGDYYNEQYF.

A few counts support this clonotype. V usage is TRBV2 and J usage is TRBJ1-1; unclear D gene. Between the trimmed V and J ends, which lost 4 bases and 0 bases, there was a span of 9 bases. The germline V gene has CDR1 SNHLY and CDR2 FYNNEI. The CDR3 length is 14 residues. The CDR3 region is CASSVSFMNTEAFF. The CDR3 DNA reads TGTGCCAGCAGTGTCAGTTTCATGAACACTGAAGCTTTCTTT.